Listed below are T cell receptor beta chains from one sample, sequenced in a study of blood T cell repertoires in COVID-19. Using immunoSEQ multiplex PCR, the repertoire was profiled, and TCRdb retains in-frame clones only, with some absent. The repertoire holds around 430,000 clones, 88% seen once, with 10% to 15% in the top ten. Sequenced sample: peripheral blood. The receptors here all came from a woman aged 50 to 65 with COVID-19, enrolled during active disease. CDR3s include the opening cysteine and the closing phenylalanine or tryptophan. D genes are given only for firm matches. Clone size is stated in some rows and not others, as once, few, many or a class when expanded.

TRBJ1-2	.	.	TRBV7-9	TGTGCCAGCAGCTTAGAACAGGGAGAAGAGGATGGCTACACCTTC	CASSLEQGEEDGYTF
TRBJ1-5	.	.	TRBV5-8	TGTGCCAGCAGCTTGGGGCACCTTAGCAATCAGCCCCAGCATTTT	CASSLGHLSNQPQHF
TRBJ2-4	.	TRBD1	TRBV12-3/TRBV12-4	TGTGCCAGCAGTTTAGGACAGGGCAACATTCAGTACTTC	CASSLGQGNIQYF
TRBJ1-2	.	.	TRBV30	TGTGCCTGGAGGGCAGGGGAAGAGGGCTACACCTTC	CAWRAGEEGYTF
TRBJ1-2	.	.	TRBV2	TGTGCCAGCAGTGCCGGTCATGGCTACACCTTC	CASSAGHGYTF
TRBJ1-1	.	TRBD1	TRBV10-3	TGTGCCATCAATTCCCAGGGGGCCGGCACTGAAGCTTTCTTT	CAINSQGAGTEAFF
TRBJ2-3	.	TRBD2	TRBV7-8	TGTGCCAGCAGCTTGCTTCCGGGGGGGCAGTCAGATACGCAGTATTTT	CASSLLPGGQSDTQYF
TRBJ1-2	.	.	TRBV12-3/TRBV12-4	TGTGCCAGCAGTTTTCGGGTTGACTATGGCTACACCTTC	CASSFRVDYGYTF
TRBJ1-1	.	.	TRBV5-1	TGCGCCAGCAGCTTCGGGGAGACTGGCGCTTTCTTT	CASSFGETGAFF
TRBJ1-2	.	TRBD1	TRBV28	TGTGCCAGCAGTCCTTCCCGGGACAGGGACGTTCCCTATGGCTACACCTTC	CASSPSRDRDVPYGYTF
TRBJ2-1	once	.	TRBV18	TGTGCCAGCTCACCAGGGGCTGGAAATGAGCAGTTCTTC	CASSPGAGNEQFF
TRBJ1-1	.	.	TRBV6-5	TGTGCCAGCAGTTACTTGACAGGCATGGGGGCTTTCTTT	CASSYLTGMGAFF
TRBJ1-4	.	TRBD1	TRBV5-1	TGCGCCAGCAGAGCAGGGGGCGAAAAACTGTTTTTT	CASRAGGEKLFF
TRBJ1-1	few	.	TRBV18	TGTGCCAGCTCACCTCAGGACAGAGAGAACACTGAAGCTTTCTTT	CASSPQDRENTEAFF
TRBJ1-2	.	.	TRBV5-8	TGTGCCAGCAGCCTGGACGGAGTCTATGGCTACACCTTC	CASSLDGVYGYTF
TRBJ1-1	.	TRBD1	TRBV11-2	TGTGCCAGCAGCTTACGCCGTGACAGGGGCAACACTGAAGCTTTCTTT	CASSLRRDRGNTEAFF
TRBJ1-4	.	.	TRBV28	TGTGCCACCGTCCGCGGGATTGGGAATGAAAAACTGTTTTTT	CATVRGIGNEKLFF
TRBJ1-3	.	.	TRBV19	TGTGCCAGTAGTATCCGTGACACCTCTGGAAACACCATATATTTT	CASSIRDTSGNTIYF
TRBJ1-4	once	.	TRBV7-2	TGTGCCAGCAGCCCGTTCAGGGGAAGTGAAAAACTGTTTTTT	CASSPFRGSEKLFF
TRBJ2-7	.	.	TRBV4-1	TGCGCCAGCAGCCAAGATACCGCAGGGGCGTACTACGAGCAGTACTTC	CASSQDTAGAYYEQYF
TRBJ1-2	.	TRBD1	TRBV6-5	TGTGCCATCGGACAGGGGATTGGGGCTAACTATGGCTACACCTTC	CAIGQGIGANYGYTF
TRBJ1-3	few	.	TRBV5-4	TGTGCCAGCAGCGATACAGGGTCCCTATATTTT	CASSDTGSLYF
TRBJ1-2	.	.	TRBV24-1	TGTGCCACCAGTGATTTGGCCCCGGCTGGGCCCGGCTATGGCTACACCTTC	CATSDLAPAGPGYGYTF
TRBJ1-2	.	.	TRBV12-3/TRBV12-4	TGTGCCAGCAGTTGGACTCTGAACTATGGCTACACCTTC	CASSWTLNYGYTF
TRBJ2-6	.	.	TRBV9	TGTGCCAGCAGCGCCTTACCTGGAGAGCCCAACGTCCTGACTTTC	CASSALPGEPNVLTF
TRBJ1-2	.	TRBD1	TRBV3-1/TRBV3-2	TGTGCCAGCAGACAATTAGGGGGCGCGGACTATGGCTACACCTTC	CASRQLGGADYGYTF
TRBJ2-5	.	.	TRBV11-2	TGTGCCAGCAGCGACAGCGTGCACCAAGAGACCCAGTACTTC	CASSDSVHQETQYF
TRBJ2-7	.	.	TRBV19	TGTGCCAGTAGTGAGGGTTACGAGCAGTACTTC	CASSEGYEQYF
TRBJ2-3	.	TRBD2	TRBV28	TGTGCCAGCACCAGGAGCGGGGGGGTAGATACGCAGTATTTT	CASTRSGGVDTQYF
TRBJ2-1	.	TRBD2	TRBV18	TGTGCCAGCTCACCGACCGAGACTAGCCCCAATGAGCAGTTCTTC	CASSPTETSPNEQFF
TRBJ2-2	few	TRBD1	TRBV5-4	TGTGCCACCGAAACCGGGACAGACAACACCGGGGAGCTGTTTTTT	CATETGTDNTGELFF
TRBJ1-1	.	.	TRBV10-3	TGTGCCATCACTCCGACTCGACAGAATACACCGAACACTGAAGCTTTCTTT	CAITPTRQNTPNTEAFF
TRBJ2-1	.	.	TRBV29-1	TGCAGCGTTGGTGCCAGGGACAATGAGCAGTTCTTC	CSVGARDNEQFF
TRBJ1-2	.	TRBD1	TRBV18	TGTGCCAGCTCACCTAACAGGGGTGCGGGCTATGGCTACACCTTC	CASSPNRGAGYGYTF
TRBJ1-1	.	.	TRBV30	TGTGCCTGGATTGGGAGGCTTAGGGGACCGGGAGTTTGGACTGAAGCTTTCTTT	CAWIGRLRGPGVWTEAFF
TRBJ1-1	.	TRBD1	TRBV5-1	TGCGCCAGCAGCCCCTCTTCCCGGACAGGTACGACCCAAGCTTTCTTT	CASSPSSRTGTTQAFF
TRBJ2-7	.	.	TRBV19	TGTGCCAGTAGTACCGACAGCTCCTACGAGCAGTACTTC	CASSTDSSYEQYF
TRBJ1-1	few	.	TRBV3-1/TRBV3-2	TGTGCCAGCAACTCACCCCCAGGGATTGAAGCTTTCTTT	CASNSPPGIEAFF
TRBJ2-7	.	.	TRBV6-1	TGTGCCAGCAGTGAAGAGGTACAGGTAGGGTACGAGCAGTACTTC	CASSEEVQVGYEQYF
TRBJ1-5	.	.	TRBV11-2	TGTGCCAGCAGCCCTGGGCATCAGCCCCAGCATTTT	CASSPGHQPQHF
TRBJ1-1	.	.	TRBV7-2	TGTGCCAGCAGCTCAACCAGGGGGAACACTGAAGCTTTCTTT	CASSSTRGNTEAFF
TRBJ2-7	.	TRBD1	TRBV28	TGTGCCAGCAGTTTTACAGGGGGAGTACCCTCCTACGAGCAGTACTTC	CASSFTGGVPSYEQYF
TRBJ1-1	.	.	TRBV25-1	TGTGCCAGCGGGGAACACAGGGACCCCACTGAAGCTTTCTTT	CASGEHRDPTEAFF